The 20 T cell receptor beta chains below all came from one sample that was sequenced in a study of T cells in Graves' hyperthyroidism and ophthalmopathy (dated 2019 in TCRdb). The library was produced with multiplex PCR. Sequencing took place on an Illumina HiSeq 2000. The TCR beta CDR3 regions were amplified from the RNA transcripts. The first round of RT-PCR for the TCR CDR3 was performed with the HTBI primer set and the Qiagen OneStep RT-PCR kit. TCRdb reworked the public reads: Q25 trimming with fastp, MiXCR clone assembly, productive beta chains retained. A single entry per CDR3 protein holds the most common genes and DNA from its merged rows. Counted in this sample were about 360,000 distinct CDR3 sequences; approximately 14% of them appeared once. Around a quarter of the sample belongs to the ten largest clones. Input material: blood. All receptors come from a woman under 30 with Graves' hyperthyroidism that later progressed to Graves' ophthalmopathy.

This clonotype was seen a handful of times. The V call is TRBV20-1, the J call TRBJ1-1; D might be TRBD1 (6 bases). Germline CDR1 and CDR2: DFQATT and SNEGSKA (reference sequence). The CDR3 is 15 amino acids. V lost 3 bases to trimming and J lost 3 bases, with 17 bases between them. In nucleotides, the CDR3 is TGCAGTGCTAGTTCGGCGGGAAAGGGGGACACTGAAGCTTTCTTT. It encodes CSASSAGKGDTEAFF.

Ten or more counts support this clonotype. A read error may account for a junction end that differs from germline. J is TRBJ2-7 and V is TRBV6-1, with 12 nucleotides matching TRBD1. The CDR3 spans 15 residues. CDR1 is MNHNS and CDR2 is SASEGT in the germline V gene. The CDR3 nucleotides are TGTGCCAGCAGTCCCGGGACAGGGGGCTCCAACGAGCAGTACTTC. Translating it yields CASSPGTGGSNEQYF.

This clonotype was counted a few times. CDR3 sequence reads: CASSASGTGSPEQYF. The CDR3 bases are TGTGCCAGCAGTGCAAGCGGGACAGGGTCTCCCGAGCAGTACTTC. The chain uses TRBV27 and TRBJ2-7, with 9 bases identical to TRBD1. This CDR3 has 15 amino acids. Germline CDR1 is MNHEY and CDR2 is SMNVEV (reference sequence). With V trimmed by 5 bases and J by 6 bases, 11 bases remained unmatched.

The sample holds a few counts of this clonotype. The chain is built from TRBV7-9 and TRBJ2-1; no clear D gene. The CDR3 covers 15 residues. With 5 bases removed from V and 0 bases from J, the gap between germline ends came to 11 bases. Germline V gene lookup returns CDR1 SEHNR and CDR2 FQNEAQ (reference sequence). The CDR3 protein is CASSPVGNSYNEQFF. The DNA for the CDR3 is TGTGCCAGCAGCCCCGTAGGAAACTCCTACAATGAGCAGTTCTTC.

This clonotype was detected many times. The genes are TRBV28 and TRBJ2-6, with a tentative D call TRBD1 (6 bases). CDR1 is MDHEN, CDR2 SYDVKM, per germline. V was shortened by 5 bases and J by 2 bases, with 16 bases between the two germline ends. The CDR3 extends over 17 amino acids. The CDR3 loop is CASSTWTAPAGANVLTF. In nucleotides, the CDR3 is TGTGCCAGCAGTACATGGACAGCGCCCGCTGGGGCCAACGTCCTGACTTTC.

This clonotype came up a few times. The CDR3 coding sequence is TGTGCCAGCAGCGTCCAAACGACAGGGTTCCTTGGCTACACCTTC. It is translated as CASSVQTTGFLGYTF. The rearrangement uses TRBV9 and TRBJ1-2; 7 nucleotides align to TRBD1. Germline V gene lookup returns CDR1 SGDLS and CDR2 YYNGEE. Losses at the gene ends were 2 bases for V and 7 bases for J; bases not matched to a gene: 11. The CDR3 runs 15 residues. Full variable domain (rest looked up from reference TRBV9 and TRBJ1-2): DSGVTQTPKHLITATGQRVTLRCSPRSGDLSVYWYQQSLDQGLQFLIQYYNGEERAKGNILERFSAQQFPDLHSELNLSSLELGDSALYFCASSVQTTGFLGYTFGSGTRLTVV.

Written as DNA, the CDR3 is TGTGCCATCAAGGGACTAGCATCCTACAATGAGCAGTTCTTC. It encodes CAIKGLASYNEQFF. The rearrangement links TRBV10-3 to TRBJ2-1; 9 nucleotides agree with TRBD2. Germline loops: CDR1 ENHRY, CDR2 SYGVKD. Trimming took 7 bases from V and 1 from J; bases not matched to a gene: 2. The CDR3 contains 14 residues.

This clonotype was seen repeatedly, ten times or more. The rearrangement uses TRBV6-5 and TRBJ2-5; 11 bases match TRBD1. This CDR3 is built from 18 residues. Germline assignment: CDR1 MNHEY and CDR2 SVGAGI. V was clipped by 2 bases and J by 6 bases; unmatched bases: 14. CDR3 sequence: CASSYGDPRTGGIKTQYF. For the CDR3, the DNA is TGTGCCAGCAGTTACGGCGACCCCCGGACAGGGGGCATAAAGACCCAGTACTTC.

The gene calls are TRBV7-9 and TRBJ2-1, with 12 bases that match TRBD2. The germline gives CDR1 SEHNR, CDR2 FQNEAQ (reference sequence). This CDR3 contains 14 residues. Unmatched junction bases numbered 3, after V lost 5 bases and J lost 7 bases. The CDR3 is CASSETSGRNEQFF. CDR3 nucleotide sequence: TGTGCCAGCAGCGAGACTAGCGGGAGAAATGAGCAGTTCTTC.

This chain connects TRBV27 to TRBJ2-7, with a possible D match to TRBD2 (6 bases). The CDR3 is 14 amino acids. Deletions cut 3 bases from V and 3 bases from J, with 12 bases between. Per the germline V gene, CDR1 is MNHEY and CDR2 is SMNVEV (reference sequence). CDR3: CASSFNRDFYEQYF. DNA for the CDR3: TGTGCCAGCAGTTTCAACCGGGACTTCTACGAGCAGTACTTC.

The V gene is TRBV24-1, the J gene TRBJ1-3, with 7 nucleotides matching TRBD1. Germline CDR1 and CDR2: KGHDR and SFDVKD. Trimming cost V 4 bases and J 4 bases; bases outside gene matches: 3. This CDR3 is 14 amino acids long. The DNA for the CDR3 is TGTGCCACCAGTGAAGGGGGCAGAGGAAACACCATATATTTT. As protein: CATSEGGRGNTIYF.

This clonotype appeared once. J is TRBJ2-3 and V is TRBV13, with 8 bases that match TRBD1. Unmatched junction bases numbered 15, after V lost 5 bases and J lost 5 bases. The CDR3 is 17 residues long. Germline lookup yields CDR1 PRHDT and CDR2 FYEKMQ (reference sequence). CDR3 sequence (DNA): TGTGCCAGCAGCCCAAGAGGGCAGGGGGCCGGGAAAGATACGCAGTATTTT. Translating it yields CASSPRGQGAGKDTQYF.

This clonotype has just a few counts. The CDR3 sequence: CASSFVGMATGELFF. CDR3 bases: TGTGCCAGCAGCTTCGTAGGGATGGCCACCGGGGAGCTGTTTTTT. The chain uses TRBV7-2 and TRBJ2-2; the D is unclear. Per germline, CDR1 SGHTA and CDR2 FQGNSA. The CDR3 sequence is 15 residues long. Trimming took off 3 bases at V and 4 bases at J, with 12 bases between the two ends.

On this clonotype itself: A much larger clone differs from this one at a single base, so this may be a read error. The rearrangement uses TRBV20-1 and TRBJ1-5; the D gene is possibly TRBD1 (5 bases). Germline V CDR1 and CDR2: DFQATT, SNEGSKA (reference sequence). The CDR3 consists of 16 residues. This chain's CDR3 is CSASPGTAARNHPQHF. The CDR3, as DNA: TGCAGTGCCAGTCCCGGGACGGCGGCCCGCAATCATCCCCAGCATTTT.

This rearrangement joins TRBV9 to TRBJ2-3; D tentatively reads TRBD1 or TRBD2 (6 bases each). CDR1 and CDR2 from the germline V gene are SGDLS and YYNGEE. The CDR3 contains 14 residues. V lost 4 bases, J lost 6 bases, and 15 bases lay in between. The CDR3 nucleotides are TGTGCCAGCAGCTTAAGGGGGGAAACGGATACGCAGTATTTT. It codes for CASSLRGETDTQYF.

This chain joins TRBV9 and TRBJ2-3; D remains ambiguous. The CDR3 consists of 14 residues. Germline loops: CDR1 SGDLS, CDR2 YYNGEE. The V and J ends lost 1 base and 1 base respectively, with 7 bases between them. CDR3 sequence reads: CASSVNGRTDTQYF. The CDR3 bases are TGTGCCAGCAGCGTAAACGGGCGCACAGATACGCAGTATTTT.

This clonotype was recorded at least ten times. The gene calls are TRBV28 and TRBJ1-1; D is unclear. Between the trimmed V and J ends, which lost 8 bases and 0 bases, there was a span of 19 bases. Germline V gene lookup returns CDR1 MDHEN and CDR2 SYDVKM. This CDR3 has 16 amino acids. For the CDR3, the DNA is TGTGCCAGCGAGACCGCTTGGGATCCCATGAACACTGAAGCTTTCTTT. Translated: CASETAWDPMNTEAFF.

The chain employs TRBV3-1 and TRBJ1-3; D call uncertain. The germline V gene encodes CDR1 LGHDT and CDR2 YNNKEL (reference sequence). This CDR3 spans 16 amino acids. Trimming left V 0 bases short and J 9 bases short, with 18 bases between. The CDR3 DNA reads TGTGCCAGCAGCCAAGATCTGGCAGTACCTAGTAGCACCATATATTTT. Its translation: CASSQDLAVPSSTIYF.

This clonotype was observed a handful of times. The chain uses TRBV4-3 and TRBJ2-1, with D possibly being TRBD1 or TRBD2 (5 bases each). The CDR3 spans 13 residues. Between the trimmed V and J ends, which lost 1 base and 8 bases, there was a span of 9 bases. Germline-derived CDR1 and CDR2 are LGHNA and YSLEER. The CDR3 sequence: CASSQGGWDEQFF. CDR3 nucleotide sequence: TGCGCCAGCAGCCAAGGGGGGTGGGATGAGCAGTTCTTC.

V usage is TRBV27 and J usage is TRBJ2-3; no firm D call. The germline CDR1 and CDR2 sequences are MNHEY and SMNVEV (reference sequence). The CDR3 loop spans 11 amino acids. With 3 bases removed from V and 7 bases from J, the gap between germline ends came to 5 bases. The CDR3 loop reads CASSFGNTQYF. CDR3 bases: TGTGCCAGCAGTTTTGGGAATACGCAGTATTTT.